The next 7 T cell receptor beta chains were all read from a single sample in a study of control samples from healthy donors and cancer patients. Assay used: immunoSEQ multiplex PCR; TCRdb lists only in-frame clones, some missing. The sample gives around 92,000 clones, around 80% of which show up once; 2% is in the top ten. The sample consisted of blood. These receptors originate from a man aged 60-69 years in good health.

The genes are TRBV3-1 (or the pseudogene TRBV3-2) and TRBJ2-6; 8 bases are shared with TRBD2. V was clipped by 8 bases and J by 1 base; unmatched bases: 10. The germline CDR1 and CDR2 sequences are LGHDT and YNNKEL (reference sequence). The CDR3 totals 17 residues. The CDR3 DNA sequence: TGTGCCAGCCGCTCGGGACTAGGGAGTTCTGGGGCCAACGTCCTGACTTTC. It is translated as CASRSGLGSSGANVLTF.

This chain joins TRBV23-1 and TRBJ2-7, with D tentatively TRBD1 or TRBD2 (5 bases each). TRBV23-1 falls under the ORF class, with uncertain function. Trimming stripped 4 bases from V and 4 bases from J, with 20 bases between. The CDR3 loop spans 16 amino acids. The CDR3 protein is CASSPPGATPLYEQYF. The CDR3 bases are TGCGCCAGCAGTCCACCCGGGGCCACACCTTTGTACGAGCAGTACTTC.

This chain links TRBV2 with TRBJ2-5; 10 bases match TRBD1. Germline CDR1 and CDR2: SNHLY and FYNNEI. The CDR3 is made up of 15 amino acids. The J segment lost 5 bases and the V segment lost 6 bases, leaving 9 bases of the junction unmatched. CDR3 amino acids: CASSDPGQGRETQYF. Written as DNA, the CDR3 is TGTGCCAGCAGCGACCCGGGACAGGGGCGGGAGACCCAGTACTTC. Using reference TRBV2 and TRBJ2-5 for the parts outside the CDR3, the full variable domain is EPEVTQTPSHQVTQMGQEVILRCVPISNHLYFYWYRQILGQKVEFLVSFYNNEISEKSEIFDDQFSVERPDGSNFTLKIRSTKLEDSAMYFCASSDPGQGRETQYFGPGTRLLVL.

The V gene is TRBV9, the J gene TRBJ2-2; either TRBD1 or TRBD2 may supply D (6 bases each). CDR3 length equals 16 residues. Germline values: CDR1 SGDLS, CDR2 YYNGEE. V lost 3 bases to trimming and J lost 0 bases, with 12 bases between them. In DNA, the CDR3 is TGTGCCAGCAGCGGCGGAGGGGGGACGAACACCGGGGAGCTGTTTTTT. This sequence encodes CASSGGGGTNTGELFF. The whole variable domain, remainder taken from reference TRBV9 and TRBJ2-2, is DSGVTQTPKHLITATGQRVTLRCSPRSGDLSVYWYQQSLDQGLQFLIQYYNGEERAKGNILERFSAQQFPDLHSELNLSSLELGDSALYFCASSGGGGTNTGELFFGEGSRLTVL.

The chain employs TRBV30 and TRBJ1-2; perhaps TRBD1 as D (5 bases). V lost 5 bases to trimming and J lost 7 bases, with 8 bases between them. The CDR3 length is 10 residues. CDR1 GTSNPN and CDR2 SVGIG come from the germline V gene (reference sequence). CDR3 sequence: CAWRRGGYTF. CDR3 nucleotide sequence: TGTGCCTGGCGAAGGGGTGGCTACACCTTC.

The chain recombines TRBV27 with TRBJ2-6, with D possibly matching TRBD1 (5 bases). This CDR3 contains 19 residues. Trimming pared 4 bases from V and 0 bases from J, leaving 19 bases between. Germline V gene lookup returns CDR1 MNHEY and CDR2 SMNVEV (reference sequence). CDR3 nucleotide sequence: TGTGCCAGCAGTTCCTCGACAGACTCTCCATTCTCTGGGGCCAACGTCCTGACTTTC. It is translated as CASSSSTDSPFSGANVLTF.

DNA of the CDR3: TGTGCCAGCTCACGACAGCAAACAACTAATGAAAAACTGTTTTTT. Translated, it gives CASSRQQTTNEKLFF. This rearrangement joins TRBV18 to TRBJ1-4; possibly TRBD1 for D (5 bases). The germline V gene encodes CDR1 KGHSH and CDR2 LQKENI. Trimming removed 4 bases at V and 0 bases at J, with 9 bases between. The length of the CDR3 is 15 residues.